Below are 14 T cell receptor beta chains sequenced from a single sample in a study of PD-1 blockade in classical Hodgkin lymphoma. Time point given: cycle 4 day 1 (C4D1), after about 6 weeks of nivolumab. Autologous stem cell transplantation was followed by relapse in every patient, and brentuximab vedotin exposure varied. TCRdb's copy holds only in-frame clones and misses some; the assay was immunoSEQ multiplex PCR. This sample has over 15,000 clones, with approximately 68% found just once. The specimen comprised peripheral blood mononuclear cells (PBMCs), sampled before the fourth cycle of nivolumab. All receptors come from a human donor with classical Hodgkin lymphoma.

The chain recombines TRBV27 with TRBJ1-2, with 8 bases lining up with TRBD1. The CDR3 spans 13 residues. Unmatched junction bases numbered 4, after V lost 5 bases and J lost 5 bases. Germline CDR1 reads MNHEY; CDR2 reads SMNVEV (reference sequence). The CDR3 sequence is CASSPGTGYGYTF. CDR3 coding DNA: TGTGCCAGCAGTCCCGGGACAGGTTATGGCTACACCTTC.

The sample holds a few counts of this clone. The chain carries TRBV29-1 and TRBJ2-4; 10 nucleotides line up with TRBD1. V lost 5 bases to trimming and J lost 4 bases; unmatched junction nucleotides: 11. The CDR3 extends over 16 amino acids. From germline, CDR1 is SQVTM and CDR2 ANQGSEA. The CDR3 nucleotides are TGCAGCGTTTGGACCGGGACAGGGGAAATAAAAAACATTCAGTACTTC. Translated: CSVWTGTGEIKNIQYF.

The chain couples TRBV10-2 to TRBJ2-7, with 11 bases fitting TRBD2. Trimming cost V 5 bases and J 0 bases; bases outside gene matches: 9. This CDR3 has 17 residues. In germline, CDR1 is WSHSY, CDR2 SAAADI. The CDR3 DNA sequence: TGCGCCAGCAGTCACCCCGGGACTAGCGGTCTCTCCTACGAGCAGTACTTC. It translates to CASSHPGTSGLSYEQYF.

In this sample, this clone turned up a few times. The chain recombines TRBV7-9 with TRBJ2-3; no firm D call. Per the germline V gene, CDR1 is SEHNR and CDR2 is FQNEAQ (reference sequence). V lost 2 bases and J 0 bases, leaving 9 bases between the germline ends. CDR3 length: 15 residues. The CDR3 nucleotides read TGTGCCAGCAGCTTATACTTAGGAAGCACAGATACGCAGTATTTT. Its translation is CASSLYLGSTDTQYF.

The rearrangement links TRBV28 to TRBJ2-1, with D possibly TRBD2 on 6 matching bases. The CDR3 covers 14 residues. From germline, CDR1 is MDHEN and CDR2 SYDVKM. Trimming took off 6 bases at V and 2 bases at J, with 11 bases between the two ends. For the CDR3, the DNA is TGTGCCAGCAGCCGACTAGGGACCTACAATGAGCAGTTCTTC. This translates into CASSRLGTYNEQFF.

The chain employs TRBV30 and TRBJ1-6; 10 bases are a match to TRBD1. Germline lookup yields CDR1 GTSNPN and CDR2 SVGIG (reference sequence). V shed 5 bases and J 9 bases; nucleotides not matched to a gene: 7. The CDR3 extends over 14 amino acids. The CDR3 DNA sequence: TGTGCCTGGGGGACAGGGGTTTTAGGTTCACCCCTCCACTTT. As protein: CAWGTGVLGSPLHF.

This rearrangement joins TRBV6-5 to TRBJ1-5; tentative D call: TRBD1 (6 bases). The V and J ends lost 5 bases and 4 bases respectively, with 15 bases between them. CDR1 MNHEY and CDR2 SVGAGI come from the germline V gene. The CDR3 spans 15 residues. CDR3 DNA sequence: TGTGCCAGCAGTGTACTTGGACAGCCAAATCAGCCCCAGCATTTT. Translating gives CASSVLGQPNQPQHF.

The rearrangement joins TRBV7-9 to TRBJ2-6; D is perhaps TRBD2 (6 bases). The CDR3 contains 15 residues. The V gene's germline CDR1 is SEHNR and CDR2 FQNEAQ (reference sequence). Trimming left V 8 bases short and J 6 bases short, with 17 bases between. The CDR3 DNA sequence: TGTGCCAGCTTCTTCCTCCGGGACTCGGCCAACGTCCTGACTTTC. It translates to CASFFLRDSANVLTF.

This clone was seen just once. The chain has TRBV29-1 and TRBJ2-1; D is unclear. Germline V gene data show CDR1 as SQVTM and CDR2 as ANQGSEA. V was cut by 4 bases and J by 3 bases, with 13 bases left in between. The CDR3 contains 14 residues. The CDR3: CSVVEGLGYNEQFF. The CDR3 DNA reads TGCAGCGTTGTTGAAGGGCTAGGCTACAATGAGCAGTTCTTC.

This chain connects TRBV6-4 to TRBJ2-1; the match to TRBD2 covers 9 bases. V lost 3 bases and J lost 7; bases outside the gene matches: 7. Per the germline V gene, CDR1 is MRHNA and CDR2 is SNTAGT. The CDR3 sequence is 15 residues long. CDR3 amino acids: CASSDSLAGLNEQFF. The CDR3, as DNA: TGTGCCAGCAGTGATAGCCTAGCGGGACTGAATGAGCAGTTCTTC.

Judged by abundance, this clone is medium-sized. This specimen includes other DNA sequences encoding the same CDR3. CDR3: CASSRGQQSYEQYF. The DNA of the CDR3 is TGTGCCAGCAGCCGAGGGCAGCAATCCTACGAGCAGTACTTC. The chain employs TRBV2 and TRBJ2-7, with a tentative D call TRBD2 (5 bases). This CDR3 is built from 14 residues. Germline-derived CDR1 and CDR2 are SNHLY and FYNNEI. Trimming left V 6 bases short and J 1 base short, with 13 bases between.

The chain is built from TRBV4-1 and TRBJ2-2, with 10 bases that match TRBD2. V shed 0 bases, J shed 3 bases, and the junction held 4 bases outside the gene matches. Germline V CDR1 and CDR2: MGHRA, YSYEKL. The CDR3 consists of 17 residues. The CDR3 region has the DNA TGCGCCAGCAGCCAAGATGGGCTAGCGGGAGACACCGGGGAGCTGTTTTTT. Translated: CASSQDGLAGDTGELFF.

The V gene is TRBV2, the J gene TRBJ2-1, with no clear D. Germline V gene lookup returns CDR1 SNHLY and CDR2 FYNNEI. The CDR3 extends over 15 amino acids. V was clipped by 8 bases and J by 2 bases, with 16 bases between them. The CDR3 protein is CASCSNGGTYNEQFF. In DNA form, the CDR3 reads TGTGCCAGCTGTTCCAATGGCGGTACCTACAATGAGCAGTTCTTC.

J is TRBJ2-2 and V is TRBV4-1; 11 nucleotides match TRBD2. Unmatched junction bases numbered 6, after V lost 2 bases and J lost 7 bases. Germline CDR1 is MGHRA and CDR2 is YSYEKL. CDR3 length equals 16 residues. The CDR3, as DNA: TGCGCCAGCAGCCAAACTAGCGGGAGTTCGGACGGGGAGCTGTTTTTT. Amino acid sequence: CASSQTSGSSDGELFF.